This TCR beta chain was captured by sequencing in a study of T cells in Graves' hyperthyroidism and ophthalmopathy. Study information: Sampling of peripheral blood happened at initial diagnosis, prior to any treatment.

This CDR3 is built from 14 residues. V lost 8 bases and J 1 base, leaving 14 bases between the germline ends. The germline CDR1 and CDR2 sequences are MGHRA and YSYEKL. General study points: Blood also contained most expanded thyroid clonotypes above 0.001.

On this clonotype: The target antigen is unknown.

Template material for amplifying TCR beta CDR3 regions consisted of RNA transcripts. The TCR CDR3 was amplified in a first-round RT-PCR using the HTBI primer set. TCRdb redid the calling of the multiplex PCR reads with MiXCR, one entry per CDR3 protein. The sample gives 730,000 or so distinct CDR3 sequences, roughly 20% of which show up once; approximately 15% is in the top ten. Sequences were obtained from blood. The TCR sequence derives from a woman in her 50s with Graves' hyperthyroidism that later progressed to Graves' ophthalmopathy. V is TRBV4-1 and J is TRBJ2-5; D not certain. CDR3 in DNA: TGCGCCAGCTCCCTGGGTAACGCCCAAGAGACCCAGTACTTC. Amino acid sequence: CASSLGNAQETQYF.